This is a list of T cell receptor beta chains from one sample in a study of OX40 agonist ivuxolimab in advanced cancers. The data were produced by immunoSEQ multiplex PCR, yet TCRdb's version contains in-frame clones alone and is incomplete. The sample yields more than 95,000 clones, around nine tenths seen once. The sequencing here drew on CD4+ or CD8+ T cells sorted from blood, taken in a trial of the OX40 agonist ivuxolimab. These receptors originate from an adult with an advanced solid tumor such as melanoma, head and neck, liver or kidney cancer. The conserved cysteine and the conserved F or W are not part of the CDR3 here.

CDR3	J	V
ASSPRKGAETQY	TRBJ2-5	TRBV14
ASRGQGAFYGYT	TRBJ1-2	TRBV2
ASSVGDGQYGNQPQH	TRBJ1-5	TRBV9
ASSPGQGNGELF	TRBJ2-2	TRBV28
ASSTGTGEGYGYT	TRBJ1-2	TRBV5-1
ASGESALYGYT	TRBJ1-2	TRBV6-5
ASSFPQGTYEQY	TRBJ2-7	TRBV28
AWSVRGSNQPQH	TRBJ1-5	TRBV30
ASSRGGGDTQY	TRBJ2-3	TRBV7-6
ATSRDISEKLF	TRBJ1-4	TRBV15
AISDSTTNQPQH	TRBJ1-5	TRBV10-3
ASSVEGQGGSPLH	TRBJ1-6	TRBV9
ASSPTGVTGANVLT	TRBJ2-6	TRBV7-2
ASSPLSGGITDTQY	TRBJ2-3	TRBV5-1
ASSKVGQGRGYT	TRBJ1-2	TRBV21-1
ASSPGTGGVKLF	TRBJ1-4	TRBV5-1
ASSESRLAGGPLF	TRBJ2-2	TRBV25-1
ATSRVPGGDEQY	TRBJ2-7	TRBV15
ASSERREVYT	TRBJ1-2	TRBV7-2
ASSLAAGEQF	TRBJ2-1	TRBV7-3
ASVGQAAGDTEAF	TRBJ1-1	TRBV19
ANSQQEGTQY	TRBJ2-5	TRBV7-9
AWQNKGMGTIAEAF	TRBJ1-1	TRBV30
ASSLASGFNEQY	TRBJ2-7	TRBV5-1
ASRLGDTQY	TRBJ2-3	TRBV6-5
ASSLTGVYGYT	TRBJ1-2	TRBV5-1
ASNQQGAEVYEQY	TRBJ2-7	TRBV2
ASSLGLAGGKSSYNEQF	TRBJ2-1	TRBV19
ASSVGGLADLRETQY	TRBJ2-5	TRBV9
ASSIRGQGGSYGYT	TRBJ1-2	TRBV9
ASSLSGLTNEKLF	TRBJ1-4	TRBV7-2
ASSETSGGAAGELF	TRBJ2-2	TRBV7-2
AWSESTDTQY	TRBJ2-3	TRBV30
AIRGTLSSYEQY	TRBJ2-7	TRBV10-3
ASSQQVNTEAF	TRBJ1-1	TRBV7-6